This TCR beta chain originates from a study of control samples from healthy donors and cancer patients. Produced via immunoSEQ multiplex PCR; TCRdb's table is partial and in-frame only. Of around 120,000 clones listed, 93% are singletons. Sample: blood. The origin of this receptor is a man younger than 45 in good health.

CDR3 sequence: CASSPAGQAYGYTF. The CDR3, as DNA: TGTGCCAGCAGCCCCGCCGGGCAAGCATATGGCTACACCTTC. The J gene is TRBJ1-2, the V gene TRBV7-3, with D unresolved. The CDR3 loop spans 14 amino acids. CDR1 SGHTA and CDR2 FQGTGA come from the germline V gene. Trimming removed 5 bases at V and 5 bases at J, with 15 bases between.